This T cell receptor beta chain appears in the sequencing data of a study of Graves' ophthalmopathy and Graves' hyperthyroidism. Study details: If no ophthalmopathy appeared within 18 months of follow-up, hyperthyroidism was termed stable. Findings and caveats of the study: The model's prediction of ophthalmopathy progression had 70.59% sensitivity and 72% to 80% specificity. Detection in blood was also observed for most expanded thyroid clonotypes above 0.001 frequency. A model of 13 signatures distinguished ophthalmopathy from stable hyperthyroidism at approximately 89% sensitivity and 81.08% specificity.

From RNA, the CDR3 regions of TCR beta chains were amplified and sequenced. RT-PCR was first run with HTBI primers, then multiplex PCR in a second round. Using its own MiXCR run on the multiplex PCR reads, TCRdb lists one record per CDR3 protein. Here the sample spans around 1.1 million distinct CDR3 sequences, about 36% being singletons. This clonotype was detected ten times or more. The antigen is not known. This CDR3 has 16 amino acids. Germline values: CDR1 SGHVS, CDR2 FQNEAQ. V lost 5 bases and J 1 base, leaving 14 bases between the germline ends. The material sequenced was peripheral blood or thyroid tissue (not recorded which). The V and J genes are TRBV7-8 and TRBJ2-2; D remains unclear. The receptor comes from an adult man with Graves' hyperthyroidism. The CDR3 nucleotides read TGTGCCAGCAGCCCAACACTGGTCCTGAACACCGGGGAGCTGTTTTTT. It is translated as CASSPTLVLNTGELFF.